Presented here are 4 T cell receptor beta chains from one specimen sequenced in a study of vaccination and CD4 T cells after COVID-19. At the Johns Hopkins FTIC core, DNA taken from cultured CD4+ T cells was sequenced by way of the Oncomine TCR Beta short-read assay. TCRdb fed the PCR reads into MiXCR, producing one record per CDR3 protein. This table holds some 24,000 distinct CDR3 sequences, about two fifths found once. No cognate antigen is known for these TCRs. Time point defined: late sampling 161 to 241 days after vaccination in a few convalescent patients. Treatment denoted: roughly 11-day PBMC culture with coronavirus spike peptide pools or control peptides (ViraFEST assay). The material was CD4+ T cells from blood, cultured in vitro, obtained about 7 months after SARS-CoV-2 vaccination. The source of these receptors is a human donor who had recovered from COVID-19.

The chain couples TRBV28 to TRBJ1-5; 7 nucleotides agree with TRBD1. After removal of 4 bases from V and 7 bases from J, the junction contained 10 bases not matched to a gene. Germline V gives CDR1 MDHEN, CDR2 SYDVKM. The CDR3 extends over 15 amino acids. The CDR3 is CASSSEGAPRQPQHF. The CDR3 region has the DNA TGTGCCAGCAGTTCCGAGGGGGCGCCTAGACAGCCCCAGCATTTT.

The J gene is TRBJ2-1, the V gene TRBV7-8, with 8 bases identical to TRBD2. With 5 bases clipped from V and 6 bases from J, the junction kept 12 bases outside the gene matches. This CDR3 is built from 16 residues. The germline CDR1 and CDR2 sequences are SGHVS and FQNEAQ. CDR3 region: CASSPGNGRGGNEQFF. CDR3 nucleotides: TGTGCCAGCAGCCCCGGAAACGGGAGGGGGGGCAATGAGCAGTTCTTC.

The CDR3 DNA is TGCAGCGTTGATCCCGGGAGTCTGGATGAGCAGTTCTTC. It encodes CSVDPGSLDEQFF. The V call is TRBV20-1, the J call TRBJ2-1, with D maybe TRBD2 (6 bases). The germline gives CDR1 DFQATT, CDR2 SNEGSKA (reference sequence). The CDR3 extends over 13 amino acids.

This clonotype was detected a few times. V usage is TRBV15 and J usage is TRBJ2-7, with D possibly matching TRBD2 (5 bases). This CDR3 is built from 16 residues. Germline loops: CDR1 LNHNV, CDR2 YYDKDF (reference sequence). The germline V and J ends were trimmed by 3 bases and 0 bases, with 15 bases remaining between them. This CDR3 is CATSSVGRANSYEQYF. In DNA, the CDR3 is TGTGCCACCAGCAGTGTTGGGCGGGCCAACTCCTACGAGCAGTACTTC.